This entry lists 2 T cell receptor beta chains sequenced from one sample in a study of Tregs in tolerant kidney transplant recipients. Some clones are missing from TCRdb's copy, which holds only in-frame ones; the method was immunoSEQ multiplex PCR. The sample contains about 120,000 clones, 85% to 95% of which appear only once. The sample consisted of CD4+ T cells from blood. The receptors originated from a human donor in good health.

This sequence joins TRBV9 and TRBJ2-7; possible D gene TRBD1, 5 bases. Trimming took off 3 bases at V and 7 bases at J, with 8 bases between the two ends. Germline lookup yields CDR1 SGDLS and CDR2 YYNGEE. This CDR3 is built from 11 residues. CDR3 amino acids: CASSAGFEQYF. For the CDR3, the DNA is TGTGCCAGCAGCGCAGGGTTTGAGCAGTACTTC.

The chain has TRBV10-1 and TRBJ2-3; 15 nucleotides align to TRBD2. The trim removed 8 bases at V and 9 bases at J, leaving 12 bases unmatched. The CDR3 sequence is 16 residues long. CDR1 and CDR2 from the germline V gene are WNHNN and SYGVQD (reference sequence). For the CDR3, the DNA is TGCGCCAGCGGAAAAGACGGACTAGCGGGGGGGATAACGCAGTATTTT. Translating gives CASGKDGLAGGITQYF.